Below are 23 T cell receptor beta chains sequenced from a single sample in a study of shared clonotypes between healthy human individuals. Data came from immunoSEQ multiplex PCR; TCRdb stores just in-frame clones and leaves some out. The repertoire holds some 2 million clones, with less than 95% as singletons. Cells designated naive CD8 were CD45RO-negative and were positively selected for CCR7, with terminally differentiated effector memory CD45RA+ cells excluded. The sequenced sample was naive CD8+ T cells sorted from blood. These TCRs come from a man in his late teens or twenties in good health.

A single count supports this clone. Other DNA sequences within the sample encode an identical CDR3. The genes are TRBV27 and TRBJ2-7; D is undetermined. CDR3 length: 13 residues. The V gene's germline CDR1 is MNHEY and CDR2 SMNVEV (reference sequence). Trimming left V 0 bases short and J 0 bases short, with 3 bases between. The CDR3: CASSLSPSYEQYF. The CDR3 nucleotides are TGTGCCAGCAGTTTATCGCCCTCCTACGAGCAGTACTTC.

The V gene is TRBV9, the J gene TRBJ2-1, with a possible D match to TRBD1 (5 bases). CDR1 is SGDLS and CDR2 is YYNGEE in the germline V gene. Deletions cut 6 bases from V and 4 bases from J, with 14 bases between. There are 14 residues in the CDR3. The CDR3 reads CASKGAWDYNEQFF. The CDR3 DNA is TGTGCCAGCAAAGGGGCGTGGGATTACAATGAGCAGTTCTTC.

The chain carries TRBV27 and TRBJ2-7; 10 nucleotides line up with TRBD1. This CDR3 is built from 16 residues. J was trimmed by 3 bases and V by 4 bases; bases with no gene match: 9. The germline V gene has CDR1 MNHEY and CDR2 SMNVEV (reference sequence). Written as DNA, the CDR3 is TGTGCCAGCAGTTCGGCACCGGGACAGGGGCTCTACGAGCAGTACTTC. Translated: CASSSAPGQGLYEQYF.

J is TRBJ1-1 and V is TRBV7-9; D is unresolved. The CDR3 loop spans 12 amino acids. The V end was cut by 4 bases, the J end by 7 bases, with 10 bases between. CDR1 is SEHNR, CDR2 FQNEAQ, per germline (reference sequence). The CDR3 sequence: CASSSGSLEAFF. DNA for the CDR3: TGTGCCAGCAGCTCCGGATCCCTTGAAGCTTTCTTT.

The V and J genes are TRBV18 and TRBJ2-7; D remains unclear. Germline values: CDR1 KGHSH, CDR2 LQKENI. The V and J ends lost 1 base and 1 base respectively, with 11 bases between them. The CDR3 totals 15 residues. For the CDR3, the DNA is TGTGCCAGCTCACCACTGGTTGGCAGTTCCTACGAGCAGTACTTC. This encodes CASSPLVGSSYEQYF.

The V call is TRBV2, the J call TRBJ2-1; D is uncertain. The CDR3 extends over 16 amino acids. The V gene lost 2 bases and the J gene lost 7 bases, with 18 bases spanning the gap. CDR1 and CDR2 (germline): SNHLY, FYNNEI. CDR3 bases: TGTGCCAGCAGTGAATCTTTGGGTTATGTGGCGAATGAGCAGTTCTTC. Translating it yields CASSESLGYVANEQFF.

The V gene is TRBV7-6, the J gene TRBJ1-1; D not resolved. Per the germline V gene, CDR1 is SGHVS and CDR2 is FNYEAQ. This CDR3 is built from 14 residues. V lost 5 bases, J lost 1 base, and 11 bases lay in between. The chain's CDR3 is CASSPHVGNTEAFF. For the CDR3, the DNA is TGTGCCAGCAGCCCCCATGTCGGGAACACTGAAGCTTTCTTT.

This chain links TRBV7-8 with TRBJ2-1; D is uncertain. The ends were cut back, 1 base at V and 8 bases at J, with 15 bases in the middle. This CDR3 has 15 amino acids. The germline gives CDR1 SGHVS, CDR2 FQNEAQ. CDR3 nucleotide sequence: TGTGCCAGCAGCTTAGTGGACCCCACGTGGGATGAGCAGTTCTTC. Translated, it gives CASSLVDPTWDEQFF.

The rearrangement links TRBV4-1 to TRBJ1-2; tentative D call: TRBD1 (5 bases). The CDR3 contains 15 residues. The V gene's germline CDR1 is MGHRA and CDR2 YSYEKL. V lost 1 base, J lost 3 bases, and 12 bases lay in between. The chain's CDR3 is CASSQVGRADYGYTF. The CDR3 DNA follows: TGCGCCAGCAGCCAAGTCGGCAGGGCGGACTATGGCTACACCTTC.

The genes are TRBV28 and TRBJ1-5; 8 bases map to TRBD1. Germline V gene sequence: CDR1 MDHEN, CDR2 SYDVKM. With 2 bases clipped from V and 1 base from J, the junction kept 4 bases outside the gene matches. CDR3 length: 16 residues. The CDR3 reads CASSLTDRVSNQPQHF. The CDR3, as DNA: TGTGCCAGCAGTTTAACGGACAGGGTAAGCAATCAGCCCCAGCATTTT.

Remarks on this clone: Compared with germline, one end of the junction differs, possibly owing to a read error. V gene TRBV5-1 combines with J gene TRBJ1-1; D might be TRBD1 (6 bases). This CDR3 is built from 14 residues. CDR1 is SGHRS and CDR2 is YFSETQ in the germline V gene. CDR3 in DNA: TGCGACAGCAGCTTACACAGGGCGAACACTGAAGCTTTCTTT. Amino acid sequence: CDSSLHRANTEAFF. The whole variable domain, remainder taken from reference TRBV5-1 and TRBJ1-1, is KAGVTQTPRYLIKTRGQQVTLSCSPISGHRSVSWYQQTPGQGLQFLFEYFSETQRNKGNFPGRFSGRQFSNSRSEMNVSTLELGDSALYLCDSSLHRANTEAFFGQGTRLTVV.

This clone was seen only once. CDR3 region: CASSFTGWDGYTF. The CDR3 bases are TGTGCCAGCAGTTTCACGGGGTGGGATGGCTACACCTTC. The chain links TRBV6-5 to TRBJ1-2; no clear D gene. Germline V CDR1 and CDR2: MNHEY, SVGAGI. Trimming cost V 4 bases and J 6 bases, with 12 bases left between them. The CDR3 consists of 13 residues.

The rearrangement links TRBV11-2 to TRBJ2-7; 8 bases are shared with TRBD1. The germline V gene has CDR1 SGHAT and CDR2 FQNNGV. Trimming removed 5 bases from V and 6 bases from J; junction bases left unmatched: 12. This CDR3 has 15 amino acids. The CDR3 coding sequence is TGTGCCAGCAGCCCACCGGACAGGGATTGGTCCGAGCAGTACTTC. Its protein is CASSPPDRDWSEQYF.

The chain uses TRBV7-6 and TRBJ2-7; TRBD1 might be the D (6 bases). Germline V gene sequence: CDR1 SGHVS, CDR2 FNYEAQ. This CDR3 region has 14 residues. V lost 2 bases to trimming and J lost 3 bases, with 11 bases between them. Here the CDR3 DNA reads TGTGCCAGCAGCTTATTCACAGGGAACTACGAGCAGTACTTC. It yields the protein CASSLFTGNYEQYF.

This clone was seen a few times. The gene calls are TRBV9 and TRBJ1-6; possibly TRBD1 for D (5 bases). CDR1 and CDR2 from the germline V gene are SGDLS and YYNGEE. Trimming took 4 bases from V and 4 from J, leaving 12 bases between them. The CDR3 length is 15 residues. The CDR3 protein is CASSKVGGYNSPLHF. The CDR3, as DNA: TGTGCCAGCAGCAAAGTGGGGGGGTATAATTCACCCCTCCACTTT.

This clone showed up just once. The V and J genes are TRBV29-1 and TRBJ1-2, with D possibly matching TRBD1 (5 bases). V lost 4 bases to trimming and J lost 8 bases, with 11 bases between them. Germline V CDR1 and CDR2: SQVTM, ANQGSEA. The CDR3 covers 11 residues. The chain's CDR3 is CSVVVGLGYTF. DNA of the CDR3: TGCAGCGTTGTCGTGGGGCTGGGCTACACCTTC.

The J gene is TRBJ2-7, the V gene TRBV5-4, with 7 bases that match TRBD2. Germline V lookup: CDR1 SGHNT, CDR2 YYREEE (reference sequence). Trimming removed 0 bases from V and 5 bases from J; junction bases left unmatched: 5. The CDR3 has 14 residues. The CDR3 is CASSLESGLNEQYF. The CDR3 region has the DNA TGTGCCAGCAGCTTGGAGTCGGGACTAAACGAGCAGTACTTC.

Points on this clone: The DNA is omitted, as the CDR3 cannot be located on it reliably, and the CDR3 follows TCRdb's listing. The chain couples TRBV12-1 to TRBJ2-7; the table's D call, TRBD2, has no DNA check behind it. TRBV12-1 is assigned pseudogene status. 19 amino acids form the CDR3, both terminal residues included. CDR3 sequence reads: CASSFGPGTSGQSSYEQYF.

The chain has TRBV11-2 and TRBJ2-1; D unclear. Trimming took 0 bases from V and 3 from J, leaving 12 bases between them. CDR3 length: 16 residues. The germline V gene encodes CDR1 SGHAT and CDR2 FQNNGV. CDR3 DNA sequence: TGTGCCAGCAGCTTAGATCGAACTACCTACTACAATGAGCAGTTCTTC. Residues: CASSLDRTTYYNEQFF.

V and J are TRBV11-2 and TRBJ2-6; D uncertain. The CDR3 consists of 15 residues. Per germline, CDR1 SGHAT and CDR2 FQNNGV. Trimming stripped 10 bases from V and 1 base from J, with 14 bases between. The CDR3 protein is CATYVGVSGANVLTF. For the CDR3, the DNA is TGTGCCACCTACGTCGGTGTGTCTGGGGCCAACGTCCTGACTTTC.

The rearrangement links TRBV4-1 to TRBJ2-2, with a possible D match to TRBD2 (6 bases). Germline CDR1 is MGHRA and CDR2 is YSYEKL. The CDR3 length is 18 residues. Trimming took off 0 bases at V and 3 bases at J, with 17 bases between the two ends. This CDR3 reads CASSQEGGPTVHTGELFF. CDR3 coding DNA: TGCGCCAGCAGCCAAGAGGGGGGACCGACGGTCCACACCGGGGAGCTGTTTTTT.

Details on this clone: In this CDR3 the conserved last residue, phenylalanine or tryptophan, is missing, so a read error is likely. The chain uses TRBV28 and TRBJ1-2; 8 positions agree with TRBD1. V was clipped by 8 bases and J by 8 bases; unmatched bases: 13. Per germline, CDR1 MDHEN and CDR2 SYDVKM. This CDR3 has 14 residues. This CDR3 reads CASWRGQGTQGYTL. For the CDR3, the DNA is TGTGCCAGCTGGCGAGGACAGGGTACGCAAGGCTACACCTTA.

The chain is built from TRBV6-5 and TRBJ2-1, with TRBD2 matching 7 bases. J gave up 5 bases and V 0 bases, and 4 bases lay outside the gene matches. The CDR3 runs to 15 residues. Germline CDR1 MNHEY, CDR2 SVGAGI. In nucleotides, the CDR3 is TGTGCCAGCAGTTACTCGTACACTAGCGACAATGAGCAGTTCTTC. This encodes CASSYSYTSDNEQFF.